This T cell receptor beta chain is from a study of Ad26.COV2.S vaccination and SARS-CoV-2 variants. Points from the study as a whole: Spike-specific CD8+ and CD4+ T cell responses reportedly showed substantial breadth after vaccination.

Treatment given: about 20 received Ad26.COV2.S at low or high dose, single or two shots; 5 received placebo; per-sample allocation not given. Sampling took place 63 days after the first vaccine or placebo injection. Expressing Wuhan-strain SARS-CoV-2 spike, an Ad26 vector served as the vaccine. Details on this clone: The antigen is undetermined.

The assay was immunoSEQ multiplex PCR, and TCRdb's table has in-frame clones only and misses some. The sample consists of some 410,000 clones, around 92% of them appearing once. Germline V gene data show CDR1 as LNHDA and CDR2 as SQIVND (reference sequence). This CDR3 comprises 13 residues. Trimming shortened V by 5 bases and J by 7 bases, and 11 bases separated the two germline ends. The chain is built from TRBV19 and TRBJ2-2; the D is unclear. The material was peripheral blood, obtained in a trial of Ad26.COV2.S vaccine versus placebo. The sequence derives from a person aged 18-65 years who received the Ad26.COV2.S COVID-19 vaccine or a placebo. CDR3 bases: TGTGCCAGTAGTGATAAGGCCGTCGGGGAGCTGTTTTTT. Translating it yields CASSDKAVGELFF.